This T cell receptor beta chain stems from a study of T-cell reconstitution after alpha-beta-depleted transplantation in children. The ends lost 3 bases at V and 4 bases at J; junction bases unmatched: 5. The CDR3 is 15 amino acids. Germline V gene sequence: CDR1 SGHTA, CDR2 FQGNSA. Unique molecular identifiers were used in preparing the TCRbeta library. From the PCR reads, TCRdb called clonotypes with MiXCR, one entry per CDR3 protein. Among 500,000 or so distinct CDR3 sequences, about 10% were seen once, and the ten largest hold 12% to 15%. The study's findings and limits: Day-60 TCRbeta diversity that was high in some patients was derived from surviving recipient T cells and thymic progenitors. Roughly two months post-transplant, alpha-beta T cells reportedly originated from several hundred graft clones that had expanded. T-cell counts and diversity at one year following transplant were attributed mainly to newly produced T cells.

Comment on this clonotype: Its antigen is not known.

This TCR was recovered from a female patient under 10 years old who had a stem cell transplant for aplastic anemia, so the T cells may come from the graft donor. The J gene is TRBJ1-4, the V gene TRBV7-2, with TRBD1 identical over 7 bases. Source: PBMCs, mostly from graft donor cells, taken 180 days after TCRalphabeta/CD19-depleted stem cell transplant. The CDR3 bases are TGTGCCAGCAGCTTCAGACAGGGTTTTAATGAAAAACTGTTTTTT. This encodes CASSFRQGFNEKLFF.